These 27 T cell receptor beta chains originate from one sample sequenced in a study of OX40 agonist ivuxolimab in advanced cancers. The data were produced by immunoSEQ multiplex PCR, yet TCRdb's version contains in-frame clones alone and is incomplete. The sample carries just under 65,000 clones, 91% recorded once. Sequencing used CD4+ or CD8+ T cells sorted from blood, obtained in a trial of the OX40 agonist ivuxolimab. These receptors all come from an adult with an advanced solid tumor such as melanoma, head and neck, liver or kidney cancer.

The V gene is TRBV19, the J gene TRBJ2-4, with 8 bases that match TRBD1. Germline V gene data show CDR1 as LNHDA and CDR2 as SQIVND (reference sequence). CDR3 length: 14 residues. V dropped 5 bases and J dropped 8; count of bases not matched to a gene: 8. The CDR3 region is CASSPQGARDIQYF. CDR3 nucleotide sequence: TGTGCCAGTAGTCCCCAGGGGGCTCGGGACATTCAGTACTTC.

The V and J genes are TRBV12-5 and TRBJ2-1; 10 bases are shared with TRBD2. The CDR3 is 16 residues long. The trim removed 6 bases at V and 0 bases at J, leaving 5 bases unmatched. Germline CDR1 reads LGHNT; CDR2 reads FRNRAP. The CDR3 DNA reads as TGTGCTAGTGGCAGGACTAGCGGAAGCTCCTACAATGAGCAGTTCTTC. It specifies CASGRTSGSSYNEQFF.

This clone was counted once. CDR3 in amino acids: CASIDGYSGANVLTF. For the CDR3, the DNA is TGTGCCAGCATAGACGGGTATTCTGGGGCCAACGTCCTGACTTTC. V gene TRBV2 combines with J gene TRBJ2-6; no clear D gene. Looked up from germline, CDR1 is SNHLY and CDR2 is FYNNEI. The CDR3 is 15 residues long. V lost 7 bases and J 1 base, leaving 11 bases between the germline ends. Complete variable domain (other parts from reference TRBV2 and TRBJ2-6): EPEVTQTPSHQVTQMGQEVILRCVPISNHLYFYWYRQILGQKVEFLVSFYNNEISEKSEIFDDQFSVERPDGSNFTLKIRSTKLEDSAMYFCASIDGYSGANVLTFGAGSRLTVL.

CDR3 amino acids: CASSITSGRFKYEQYF. The DNA of the CDR3 is TGTGCCAGTAGTATTACTAGCGGGAGGTTTAAATACGAGCAGTACTTC. This sequence joins TRBV19 and TRBJ2-7, with 12 bases identical to TRBD2. This CDR3 region has 16 residues. Germline values: CDR1 LNHDA, CDR2 SQIVND (reference sequence). V was clipped by 3 bases and J by 4 bases; unmatched bases: 7.

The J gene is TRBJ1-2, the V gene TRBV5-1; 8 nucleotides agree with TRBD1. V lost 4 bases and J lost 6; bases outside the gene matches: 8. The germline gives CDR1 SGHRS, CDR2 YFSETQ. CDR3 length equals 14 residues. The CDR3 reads CASSVGQVRNGYTF. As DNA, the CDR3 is TGCGCCAGCAGCGTGGGACAGGTGAGGAATGGCTACACCTTC.

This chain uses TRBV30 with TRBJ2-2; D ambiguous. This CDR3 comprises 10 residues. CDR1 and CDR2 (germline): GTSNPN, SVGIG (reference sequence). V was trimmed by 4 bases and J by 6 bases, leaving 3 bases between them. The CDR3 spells CAWKAGELFF. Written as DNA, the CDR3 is TGTGCCTGGAAAGCCGGGGAGCTGTTTTTT.

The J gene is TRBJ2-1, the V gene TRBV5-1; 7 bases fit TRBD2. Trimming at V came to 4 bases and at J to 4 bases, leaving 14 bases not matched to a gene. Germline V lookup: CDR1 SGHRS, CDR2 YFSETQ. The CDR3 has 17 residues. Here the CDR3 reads CASSPRFSGLFYNEQFF. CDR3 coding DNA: TGCGCCAGCAGCCCGCGCTTTAGCGGGTTGTTTTACAATGAGCAGTTCTTC.

The CDR3 region has the DNA TGTGCCAGCACCTGGGGGAACAGGGGCTTCGTAGACACTGAAGCTTTCTTT. Encoded protein: CASTWGNRGFVDTEAFF. V gene TRBV28 combines with J gene TRBJ1-1; 7 nucleotides align to TRBD1. The V and J ends lost 7 bases and 3 bases, in that order; junction bases with no gene match: 17. Germline values: CDR1 MDHEN, CDR2 SYDVKM. The CDR3 covers 17 residues.

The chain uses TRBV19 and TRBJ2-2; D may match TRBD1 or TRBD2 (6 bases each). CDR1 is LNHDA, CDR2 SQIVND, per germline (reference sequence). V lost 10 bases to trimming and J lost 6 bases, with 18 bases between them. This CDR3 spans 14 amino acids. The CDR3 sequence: CATQTGASAGELFF. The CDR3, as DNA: TGTGCCACACAAACGGGGGCTAGCGCCGGGGAGCTGTTTTTT.

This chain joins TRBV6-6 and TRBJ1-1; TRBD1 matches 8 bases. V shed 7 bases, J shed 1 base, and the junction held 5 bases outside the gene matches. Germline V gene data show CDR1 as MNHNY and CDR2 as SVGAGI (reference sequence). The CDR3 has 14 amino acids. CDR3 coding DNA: TGTGCCAGCACAGGGACAGGTAGGAACACTGAAGCTTTCTTT. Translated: CASTGTGRNTEAFF.

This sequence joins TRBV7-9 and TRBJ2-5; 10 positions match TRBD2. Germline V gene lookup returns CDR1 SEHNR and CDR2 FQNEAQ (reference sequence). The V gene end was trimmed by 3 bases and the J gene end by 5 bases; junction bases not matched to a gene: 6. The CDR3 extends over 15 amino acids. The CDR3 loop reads CASSFASGSGETQYF. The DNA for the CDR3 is TGTGCCAGCAGCTTCGCTAGCGGGAGTGGGGAGACCCAGTACTTC.

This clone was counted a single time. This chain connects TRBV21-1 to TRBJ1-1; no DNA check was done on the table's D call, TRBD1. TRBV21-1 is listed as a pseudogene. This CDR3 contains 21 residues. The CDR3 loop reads CASSSKGGQGPKSRENTEAFF. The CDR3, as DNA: TGTGCCAGCAGCTCGAAGGGGGGACAGGGGCCGAAGTCGCGTGAAAACACTGAAGCTTTCTTT.

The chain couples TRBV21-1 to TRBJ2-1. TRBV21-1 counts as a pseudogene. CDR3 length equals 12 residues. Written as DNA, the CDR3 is TGTGCCAGCAGCAGGGAAGCTAATGAGCAGTTCTTC. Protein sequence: CASSREANEQFF.

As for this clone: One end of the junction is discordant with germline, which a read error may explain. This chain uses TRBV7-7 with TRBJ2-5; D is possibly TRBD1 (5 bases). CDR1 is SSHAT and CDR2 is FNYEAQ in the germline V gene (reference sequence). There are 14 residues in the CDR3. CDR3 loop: CASSLGAHQETQYF. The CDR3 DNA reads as TGTGCTAGCAGCTTAGGGGCACACCAAGAGACCCAGTACTTC.

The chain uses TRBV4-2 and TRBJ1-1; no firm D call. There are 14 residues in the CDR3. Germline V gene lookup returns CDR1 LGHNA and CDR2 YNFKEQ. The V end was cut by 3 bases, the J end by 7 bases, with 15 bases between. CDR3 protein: CASSHALPGREAFF. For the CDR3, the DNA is TGTGCCAGCAGCCACGCTCTGCCAGGACGTGAAGCTTTCTTT.

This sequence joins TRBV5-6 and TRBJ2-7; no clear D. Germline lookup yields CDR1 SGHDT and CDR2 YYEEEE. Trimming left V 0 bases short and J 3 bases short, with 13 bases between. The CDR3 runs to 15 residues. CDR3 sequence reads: CASSLARHRYYEQYF. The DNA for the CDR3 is TGTGCCAGCAGCTTGGCCCGGCACCGATACTACGAGCAGTACTTC.

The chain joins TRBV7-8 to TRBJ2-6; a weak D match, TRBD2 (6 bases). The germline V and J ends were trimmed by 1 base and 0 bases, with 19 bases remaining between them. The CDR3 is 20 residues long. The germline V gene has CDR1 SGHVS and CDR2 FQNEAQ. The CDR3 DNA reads TGTGCCAGCAGCTTAGTCTTGGCGGGGCTAAGGCCCTCTGGGGCCAACGTCCTGACTTTC. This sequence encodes CASSLVLAGLRPSGANVLTF. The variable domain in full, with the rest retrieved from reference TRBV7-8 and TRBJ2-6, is GAGVSQSPRYKVAKRGQDVALRCDPISGHVSLFWYQQALGQGPEFLTYFQNEAQLDKSGLPSDRFFAERPEGSVSTLKIQRTQQEDSAVYLCASSLVLAGLRPSGANVLTFGAGSRLTVL.

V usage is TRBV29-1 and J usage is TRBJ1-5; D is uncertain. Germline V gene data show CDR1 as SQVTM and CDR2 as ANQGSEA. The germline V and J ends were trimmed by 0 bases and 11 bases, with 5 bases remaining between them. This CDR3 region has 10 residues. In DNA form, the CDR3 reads TGCAGCGTTGAAGAAATTGCCCAGCATTTT. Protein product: CSVEEIAQHF.

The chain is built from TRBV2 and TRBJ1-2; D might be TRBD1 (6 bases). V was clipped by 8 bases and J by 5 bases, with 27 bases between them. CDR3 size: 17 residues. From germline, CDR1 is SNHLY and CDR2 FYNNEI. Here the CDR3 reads CASRQGFFSRVRYGYTF. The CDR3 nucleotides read TGTGCCAGCCGCCAGGGGTTCTTCTCGAGGGTGCGGTATGGCTACACCTTC.

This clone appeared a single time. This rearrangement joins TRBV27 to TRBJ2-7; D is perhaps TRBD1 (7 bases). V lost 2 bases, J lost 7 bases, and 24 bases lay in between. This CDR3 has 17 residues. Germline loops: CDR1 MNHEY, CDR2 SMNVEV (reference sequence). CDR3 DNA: TGTGCCAGCAGTTTAAGAGCGGTCGGCAGGGGGGTTTGGGAGCAGTACTTC. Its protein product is CASSLRAVGRGVWEQYF.

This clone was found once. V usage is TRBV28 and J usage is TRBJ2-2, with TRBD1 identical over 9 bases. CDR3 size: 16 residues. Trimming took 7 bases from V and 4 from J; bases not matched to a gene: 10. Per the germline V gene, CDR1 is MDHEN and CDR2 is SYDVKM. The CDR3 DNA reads TGTGCCAGCATTGAAGCCGGGACAGGGCTCACCGGGGAGCTGTTTTTT. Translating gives CASIEAGTGLTGELFF.

This chain's CDR3 is CASSFLGRPNYGYTF. For the CDR3, the DNA is TGTGCCAGCAGTTTCTTAGGCAGGCCTAACTATGGCTACACCTTC. The genes are TRBV28 and TRBJ1-2, with no clear D. V lost 3 bases and J lost 0, with 11 bases in between. CDR3 length equals 15 residues. Germline V gene data show CDR1 as MDHEN and CDR2 as SYDVKM.

The CDR3 region has the DNA TGTGCCAGCAGTCTTGACAGGACCAAGTACAATGAGCAGTTCTTC. Protein: CASSLDRTKYNEQFF. The chain has TRBV6-1 and TRBJ2-1; a possible D gene is TRBD1 (6 bases). CDR3 length: 15 amino acids. Germline CDR1 MNHNS, CDR2 SASEGT. V lost 5 bases and J 4 bases, leaving 15 bases between the germline ends.

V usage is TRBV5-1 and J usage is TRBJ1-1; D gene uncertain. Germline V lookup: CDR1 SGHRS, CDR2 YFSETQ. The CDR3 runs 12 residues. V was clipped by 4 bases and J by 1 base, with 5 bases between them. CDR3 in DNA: TGCGCCAGCAGCGTAGAGAACACTGAAGCTTTCTTT. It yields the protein CASSVENTEAFF.

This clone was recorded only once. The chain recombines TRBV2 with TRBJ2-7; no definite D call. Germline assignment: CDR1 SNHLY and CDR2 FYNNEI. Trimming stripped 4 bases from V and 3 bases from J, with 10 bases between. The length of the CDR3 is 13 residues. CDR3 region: CASSGDTLYEQYF. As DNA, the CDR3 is TGTGCCAGCAGTGGAGACACCCTCTACGAGCAGTACTTC.

The CDR3 loop reads CASSARLAGPGELFF. The CDR3 nucleotides are TGTGCCAGCAGCGCGAGACTAGCTGGCCCCGGGGAGCTGTTTTTT. The chain combines TRBV9 with TRBJ2-2; 7 bases match TRBD2. V shed 3 bases, J shed 6 bases, and the junction held 8 bases outside the gene matches. The CDR3 extends over 15 amino acids. Germline V lookup: CDR1 SGDLS, CDR2 YYNGEE.

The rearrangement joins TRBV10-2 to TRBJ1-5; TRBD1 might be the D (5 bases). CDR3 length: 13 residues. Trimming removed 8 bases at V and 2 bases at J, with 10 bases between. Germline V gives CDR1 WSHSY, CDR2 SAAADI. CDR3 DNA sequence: TGCGCCAGCTCGGGGACGGGCAATCAGCCCCAGCATTTT. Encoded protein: CASSGTGNQPQHF.